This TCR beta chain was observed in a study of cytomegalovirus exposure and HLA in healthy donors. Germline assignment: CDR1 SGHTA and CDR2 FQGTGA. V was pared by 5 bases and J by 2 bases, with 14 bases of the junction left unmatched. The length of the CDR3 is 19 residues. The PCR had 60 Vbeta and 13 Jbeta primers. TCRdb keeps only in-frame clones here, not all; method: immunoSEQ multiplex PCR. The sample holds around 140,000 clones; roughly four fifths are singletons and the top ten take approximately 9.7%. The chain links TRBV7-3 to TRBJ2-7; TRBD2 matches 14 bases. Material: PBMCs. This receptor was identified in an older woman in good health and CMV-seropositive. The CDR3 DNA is TGTGCCAGCAGCCTGCAGCCGACCGGGACTAGCGGGGGAACCTACGAGCAGTACTTC. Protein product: CASSLQPTGTSGGTYEQYF.